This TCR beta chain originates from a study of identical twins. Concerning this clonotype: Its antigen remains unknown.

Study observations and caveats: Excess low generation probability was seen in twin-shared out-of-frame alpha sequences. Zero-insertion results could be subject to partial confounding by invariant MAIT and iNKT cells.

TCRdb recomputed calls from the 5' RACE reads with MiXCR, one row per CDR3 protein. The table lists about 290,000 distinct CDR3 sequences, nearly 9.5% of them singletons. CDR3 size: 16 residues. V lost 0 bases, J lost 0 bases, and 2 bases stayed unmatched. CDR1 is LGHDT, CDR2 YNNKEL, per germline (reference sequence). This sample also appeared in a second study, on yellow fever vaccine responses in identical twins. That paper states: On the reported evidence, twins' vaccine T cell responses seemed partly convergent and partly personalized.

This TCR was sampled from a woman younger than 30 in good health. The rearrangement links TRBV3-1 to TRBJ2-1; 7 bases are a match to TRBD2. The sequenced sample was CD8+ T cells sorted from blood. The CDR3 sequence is CASSQELAVSYNEQFF. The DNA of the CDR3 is TGTGCCAGCAGCCAAGAGCTAGCGGTCTCCTACAATGAGCAGTTCTTC.